The 20 T cell receptor beta chains presented below share a single source sample, sequenced in a study of T cell repertoires in cytomegalovirus infection. In TCRdb, the reads were re-called with MiXCR into one record per CDR3 protein. The sample lists about 920,000 distinct CDR3 sequences; 31% were seen once. No antigen has been assigned to these receptors. Specimen: cultured CD8+ T cells from PBMCs, collected from culture after CMV antigen stimulation. The receptors derive from a human donor in good health (CMV status not recorded). Some clones in this sample may be carry-over from other donors' samples.

The rearrangement links TRBV25-1 to TRBJ1-1; weak D call: TRBD1 (6 bases). The CDR3 is made up of 17 amino acids. The germline V gene has CDR1 MGHDK and CDR2 SYGVNS. Trimming shortened V by 0 bases and J by 2 bases, and 16 bases separated the two germline ends. The CDR3 region has the DNA TGTGCCAGCAGTGAATATATGGGGTTGGGGGCTAACACTGAAGCTTTCTTT. It is translated as CASSEYMGLGANTEAFF.

Only one count was recorded for this clonotype. A much larger clonotype is one base distant, so this may be a read error. This chain uses TRBV12-3 or TRBV12-4 with TRBJ1-2; D is ambiguous. CDR3 size: 15 residues. The V gene lost 5 bases and the J gene lost 4 bases, with 17 bases spanning the gap. Here the CDR3 reads CASSPGRPSLYGYTF. The DNA for the CDR3 is TGTGCCAGCAGTCCTGGACGACCAAGTCTCTATGGCTACACCTTC.

The chain carries TRBV6-6 and TRBJ2-5; D perhaps matches TRBD2 (6 bases). This CDR3 region has 13 residues. Germline V CDR1 and CDR2: MNHNY, SVGAGI (reference sequence). The V and J ends lost 2 bases and 3 bases respectively, with 7 bases between them. The CDR3 region has the DNA TGTGCCAGCAGTTACGCTAGCGAAGAGACCCAGTACTTC. Translation: CASSYASEETQYF.

The chain uses TRBV7-6 and TRBJ1-5; D uncertain. This CDR3 comprises 16 residues. Trimming left V 9 bases short and J 5 bases short, with 23 bases between. The germline V gene encodes CDR1 SGHVS and CDR2 FNYEAQ. CDR3 sequence reads: CARPPREGERDQPQHF. CDR3 sequence (DNA): TGTGCCAGGCCCCCCCGGGAGGGCGAACGGGATCAGCCCCAGCATTTT.

In this sample, this clonotype turned up a few times. V is TRBV29-1 and J is TRBJ1-4; D is unresolved. The CDR3 is made up of 12 amino acids. The V gene's germline CDR1 is SQVTM and CDR2 ANQGSEA. Trimming removed 2 bases at V and 12 bases at J, with 13 bases between. CDR3 amino acids: CSVEKSSDELFF. The DNA of the CDR3 is TGCAGCGTTGAAAAATCCTCGGACGAACTGTTTTTT.

The sample holds a few counts of this clonotype. The rearrangement joins TRBV12-3 or TRBV12-4 to TRBJ2-7; TRBD2 is a possible D gene (5 bases). V lost 6 bases and J 5 bases, leaving 11 bases between the germline ends. This CDR3 comprises 12 residues. CDR3 residues: CASSPNGDEQYF. CDR3 DNA sequence: TGTGCCAGCAGCCCGAACGGGGACGAGCAGTACTTC.

V gene TRBV6-6 combines with J gene TRBJ2-4; TRBD2 might be the D (7 bases). The V end lost 0 bases, the J end lost 5 bases, and 14 bases lay between the germline ends. Germline loops: CDR1 MNHNY, CDR2 SVGAGI (reference sequence). CDR3 length: 16 residues. The CDR3 DNA reads as TGTGCCAGCAGTTACTCGAGGGGGGGGGGGGAAAACATTCAGTACTTC. Its protein is CASSYSRGGGENIQYF.

V gene TRBV4-2 combines with J gene TRBJ2-5, with 14 bases matching TRBD2. From germline, CDR1 is LGHNA and CDR2 YNFKEQ. There are 17 residues in the CDR3. Losses at the gene ends were 4 bases for V and 3 bases for J; bases not matched to a gene: 7. In nucleotides, the CDR3 is TGTGCCAGCAGCCCCTGGACTAGCGGGGGGATAAAAGAGACCCAGTACTTC. It codes for CASSPWTSGGIKETQYF.

The chain carries TRBV12-3 or TRBV12-4 and TRBJ1-5, with D tentatively TRBD1 (6 bases). This CDR3 has 14 residues. V dropped 7 bases and J dropped 0 bases, with 10 bases sitting between them. The CDR3, as DNA: TGTGCCAGCAAAACAGGGACTAGCAATCAGCCCCAGCATTTT. Translation: CASKTGTSNQPQHF.

V usage is TRBV6-1 and J usage is TRBJ2-5, with no clear D. The CDR3 is made up of 12 amino acids. V gave up 3 bases and J gave up 8 bases, with 10 bases separating them. Germline CDR1 and CDR2: MNHNS and SASEGT. Here the CDR3 reads CASSEHQPTQYF. The CDR3 bases are TGTGCCAGCAGTGAGCACCAACCCACCCAGTACTTC.

The V gene is TRBV27, the J gene TRBJ1-5; D remains ambiguous. Germline V gene data show CDR1 as MNHEY and CDR2 as SMNVEV (reference sequence). The CDR3 contains 15 residues. V lost 2 bases and J 9 bases, leaving 17 bases between the germline ends. The CDR3 spells CASSLMGGGLGPQHF. As DNA, the CDR3 is TGTGCCAGCAGTTTAATGGGCGGTGGGTTAGGGCCCCAGCATTTT.

This clonotype was counted once. Compared with germline, one end of the junction differs, possibly owing to a read error. V gene TRBV2 combines with J gene TRBJ1-1; 8 positions agree with TRBD1. Germline CDR1 reads SNHLY; CDR2 reads FYNNEI. The CDR3 runs 14 residues. CDR3 nucleotides: TGTGCCAGCGGTGACAGGGGCCCTTGGACTGAAGCTTTCTTT. The encoded protein is CASGDRGPWTEAFF. The whole variable domain, remainder taken from reference TRBV2 and TRBJ1-1, is EPEVTQTPSHQVTQMGQEVILRCVPISNHLYFYWYRQILGQKVEFLVSFYNNEISEKSEIFDDQFSVERPDGSNFTLKIRSTKLEDSAMYFCASGDRGPWTEAFFGQGTRLTVV.

The chain employs TRBV6-6 and TRBJ1-4; possibly TRBD1 for D (5 bases). The CDR3 totals 15 residues. Trimming removed 7 bases from V and 10 bases from J, with 22 bases in between. In germline, CDR1 is MNHNY, CDR2 SVGAGI (reference sequence). The CDR3 sequence: CASTQGRGLGAKLFF. The CDR3 region has the DNA TGTGCCAGCACCCAGGGACGCGGCCTCGGGGCAAAACTGTTTTTT.

The rearrangement links TRBV20-1 to TRBJ2-2; 8 nucleotides align to TRBD2. The V segment lost 6 bases and the J segment 4 bases; nucleotides outside the gene matches: 13. Germline V lookup: CDR1 DFQATT, CDR2 SNEGSKA (reference sequence). This CDR3 contains 16 residues. DNA of the CDR3: TGCAGTGCCCCGGGAGGGGGTATAGCGGCCACCGGGGAGCTGTTTTTT. Its translation: CSAPGGGIAATGELFF.

As for this clonotype: One end of the junction does not line up with germline, which may come from a read error. The chain carries TRBV24-1 and TRBJ1-1; D uncertain. The CDR3 has 15 residues. Germline values: CDR1 KGHDR, CDR2 SFDVKD. CDR3 protein: CVTSGVGDMNTEAFF. CDR3 bases: TGTGTCACCAGTGGTGTGGGCGACATGAACACTGAAGCTTTCTTT.

This clonotype turned up a few times. This sequence joins TRBV7-6 and TRBJ2-7; 9 bases are shared with TRBD1. Germline lookup yields CDR1 SGHVS and CDR2 FNYEAQ. The CDR3 consists of 14 residues. Trimming took 1 base from V and 6 from J; bases not matched to a gene: 4. CDR3 amino acids: CASSLEGQGGEQYF. CDR3 coding DNA: TGTGCCAGCAGCTTAGAGGGACAGGGCGGCGAGCAGTACTTC.

The V and J genes are TRBV6-1 and TRBJ1-5, with TRBD1 matching over 8 bases. V was clipped by 6 bases and J by 9 bases; unmatched bases: 13. The germline V gene encodes CDR1 MNHNS and CDR2 SASEGT. CDR3 length: 15 amino acids. The CDR3 region is CASRTGGQGLGPQHF. CDR3 DNA: TGTGCCAGCAGGACGGGTGGACAGGGTTTGGGGCCCCAGCATTTT.

V gene TRBV24-1 combines with J gene TRBJ2-7, with D possibly TRBD2 on 6 matching bases. CDR3 length: 12 residues. Trimming shortened V by 7 bases and J by 5 bases, and 11 bases separated the two germline ends. Germline-derived CDR1 and CDR2 are KGHDR and SFDVKD. The CDR3 nucleotides are TGTGCCACCAGCGGGGGTAAGAACGAGCAGTACGTC. It is translated as CATSGGKNEQYV.

V gene TRBV4-1 combines with J gene TRBJ1-1; D is unresolved. The CDR3 loop spans 14 amino acids. Germline V CDR1 and CDR2: MGHRA, YSYEKL. The ends were cut back, 3 bases at V and 4 bases at J, with 12 bases in the middle. Written as DNA, the CDR3 is TGCGCCAGCAGCCACGATATGGGTGGCACTGAAGCTTTCTTT. It translates to CASSHDMGGTEAFF.

The chain uses TRBV7-9 and TRBJ1-1, with D maybe TRBD1 (5 bases). V gave up 5 bases and J gave up 0 bases, with 13 bases separating them. CDR1 SEHNR and CDR2 FQNEAQ come from the germline V gene (reference sequence). This CDR3 is 15 amino acids long. This chain's CDR3 is CASSRGLGVNTEAFF. The CDR3, as DNA: TGTGCCAGCAGCCGGGGCCTGGGGGTGAACACTGAAGCTTTCTTT.